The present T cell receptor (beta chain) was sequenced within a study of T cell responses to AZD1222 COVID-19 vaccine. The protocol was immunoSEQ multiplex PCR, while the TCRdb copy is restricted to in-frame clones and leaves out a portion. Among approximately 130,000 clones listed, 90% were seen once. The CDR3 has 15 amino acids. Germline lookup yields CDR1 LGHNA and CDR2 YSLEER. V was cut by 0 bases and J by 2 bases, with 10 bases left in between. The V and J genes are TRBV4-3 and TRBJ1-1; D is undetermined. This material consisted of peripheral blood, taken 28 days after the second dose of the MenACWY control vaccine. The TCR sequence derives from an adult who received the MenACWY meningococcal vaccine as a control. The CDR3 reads CASSQDLTENTEAFF. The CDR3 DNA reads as TGCGCCAGCAGCCAAGATCTTACAGAAAACACTGAAGCTTTCTTT.